Listed below are T cell receptor beta chains from one sample, sequenced in a study of technical replicates of blood from a handful of donors. Assay used: immunoSEQ multiplex PCR; TCRdb lists only in-frame clones, some missing. The sample includes over 70,000 clones, roughly 96% of them seen just once. Sequenced input: T cells isolated from PBMCs. The source is a human donor in good health. Each CDR3 is given with its conserved first and last residue. D genes are given only for firm matches. Size is omitted from some rows. Given values are once, few, many or a class for expanded clones.

V gene	clone size	D gene	J gene	CDR3 DNA	CDR3 protein
TRBV19	.	.	TRBJ2-5	TGTGCCAGTAGTATACTAGGCCAAGAGACCCAGTACTTC	CASSILGQETQYF
TRBV9	.	TRBD2	TRBJ2-2	TGTGCCAGCAGCGCGACTAGCGGGGAGAACACCGGGGAGCTGTTTTTT	CASSATSGENTGELFF
TRBV5-1	.	TRBD1	TRBJ1-6	TGCGCCAGCAGCTTGGGCGCCGACAGGGACCCGGGAGGGTATAATTCACCCCTCCACTTT	CASSLGADRDPGGYNSPLHF
TRBV5-1	.	.	TRBJ1-1	TGCGCCAGCAGCTTGACCTCAACACCCGGGATCTTGAACACTGAAGCTTTCTTT	CASSLTSTPGILNTEAFF
TRBV7-9	.	TRBD1	TRBJ2-7	TGTGCCAGCAGCCATGGGACAGGAGACCTCTACGAGCAGTACTTC	CASSHGTGDLYEQYF
TRBV7-9	once	TRBD1	TRBJ1-1	TGTGCCAGCAGCTTAAACAGGGGGCGCTGGACTGAAGCTTTCTTT	CASSLNRGRWTEAFF
TRBV4-1	once	.	TRBJ2-1	TGCGCCAGCAGCCAATTAGGGGGATTAAATGAGCAGTTCTTC	CASSQLGGLNEQFF
TRBV5-1	.	TRBD1	TRBJ1-4	TGCGCCAGCAGCGGACAGGGCTATAATGAAAAACTGTTTTTT	CASSGQGYNEKLFF
TRBV6-4	.	.	TRBJ1-5	TGTGCCAGCAGTTCACAGGGTAATCAGCCCCAGCATTTT	CASSSQGNQPQHF
TRBV6-5	.	TRBD1	TRBJ1-5	TGTGCCAGCAGTCGCACAGGGGCCGGGGATCAGCCCCAGCATTTT	CASSRTGAGDQPQHF
TRBV28	.	TRBD2	TRBJ2-7	TGTGCCAGCAGTGGACTAGCGGGGCCTTTCTCCTACGAGCAGTACTTC	CASSGLAGPFSYEQYF
TRBV5-1	.	.	TRBJ1-5	TGCGCCAGCAGCCCTGACAGCCTAAATCAGCCCCAGCATTTT	CASSPDSLNQPQHF
TRBV7-2	.	TRBD1	TRBJ2-7	TGTGCCAGCAGCTTTGCGCGGTGGACAGGGGTTTCCTACGAGCAGTACTTC	CASSFARWTGVSYEQYF
TRBV7-6	.	TRBD1	TRBJ2-1	TGTGCCAGCAGTCAGGGACAGGGGATTTACAATGAGCAGTTCTTC	CASSQGQGIYNEQFF
TRBV2	.	TRBD2	TRBJ2-5	TGTGCCAGCAGTGATCGGTGGAGGGGCGGGGGAGAGACCCAGTACTTC	CASSDRWRGGGETQYF
TRBV12-5	.	.	TRBJ2-1	TGTGCTAGTGGATCTACTTACAATGAGCAGTTCTTC	CASGSTYNEQFF
TRBV14	.	.	TRBJ2-3	TGTGCCAGCAGCCAAAACATCCCAGATACGCAGTATTTT	CASSQNIPDTQYF
TRBV18	.	TRBD1	TRBJ2-7	TGTGCCAGCTCACCACCGTCATGGACAGGGGGCGCCTACGAGCAGTACTTC	CASSPPSWTGGAYEQYF
TRBV7-8	.	TRBD1	TRBJ1-1	TGTGCCAGCAGCTGGAGACAGGGTGCAACTGAAGCTTTCTTT	CASSWRQGATEAFF
TRBV5-4	.	.	TRBJ2-5	TGTGCCAGCAGCGAGAGGCAGCAAGAGACCCAGTACTTC	CASSERQQETQYF
TRBV2	.	TRBD1	TRBJ1-5	TGTGCCAGCAGCGGGACAGACAATCAGCCCCAGCATTTT	CASSGTDNQPQHF
TRBV11-2	.	.	TRBJ1-4	TGTGCCAGCAGCTACGGACAGTTGGTTAATGAAAAACTGTTTTTT	CASSYGQLVNEKLFF
TRBV5-1	.	.	TRBJ1-1	TGCGCCAGCAGCTTGATACAGAACACTGAAGCTTTCTTT	CASSLIQNTEAFF
TRBV28	.	TRBD1	TRBJ1-6	TGTGCCAGCAGTTTTGCAGGGGGCAGAAATTCACCCCTCCACTTT	CASSFAGGRNSPLHF
TRBV27	.	TRBD1	TRBJ2-1	TGTGCCAGCAGACCCGGACAGGAACGGTTAAGTGAGCAGTTCTTC	CASRPGQERLSEQFF
TRBV7-2	.	TRBD2	TRBJ2-3	TGTGCCAGCAGCCCGGGGGGACTAGCGGGAGGGGGTTCCAATACGCAGTATTTT	CASSPGGLAGGGSNTQYF
TRBV4-2	.	.	TRBJ2-7	TGTGCCAGCAGCCAAGATCCGGCTGAGGGGGCCTACGAGCAGTACTTC	CASSQDPAEGAYEQYF